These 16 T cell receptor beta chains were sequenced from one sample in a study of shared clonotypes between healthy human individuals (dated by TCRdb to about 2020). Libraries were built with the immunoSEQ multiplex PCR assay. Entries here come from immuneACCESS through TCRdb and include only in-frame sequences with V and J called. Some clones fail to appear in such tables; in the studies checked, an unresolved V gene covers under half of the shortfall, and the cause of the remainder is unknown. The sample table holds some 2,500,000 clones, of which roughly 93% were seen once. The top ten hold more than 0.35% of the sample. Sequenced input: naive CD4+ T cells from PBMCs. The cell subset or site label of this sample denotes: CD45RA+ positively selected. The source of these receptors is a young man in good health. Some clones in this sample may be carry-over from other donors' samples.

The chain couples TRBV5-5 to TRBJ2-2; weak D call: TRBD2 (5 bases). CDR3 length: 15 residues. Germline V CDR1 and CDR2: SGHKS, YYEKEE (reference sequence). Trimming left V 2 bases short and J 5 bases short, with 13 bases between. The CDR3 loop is CASSFLGERTGELFF. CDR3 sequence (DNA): TGTGCCAGCAGCTTCCTGGGAGAACGTACCGGGGAGCTGTTTTTT. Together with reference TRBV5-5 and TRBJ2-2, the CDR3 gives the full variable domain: DAGVTQSPTHLIKTRGQQVTLRCSPISGHKSVSWYQQVLGQGPQFIFQYYEKEERGRGNFPDRFSARQFPNYSSELNVNALLLGDSALYLCASSFLGERTGELFFGEGSRLTVL.

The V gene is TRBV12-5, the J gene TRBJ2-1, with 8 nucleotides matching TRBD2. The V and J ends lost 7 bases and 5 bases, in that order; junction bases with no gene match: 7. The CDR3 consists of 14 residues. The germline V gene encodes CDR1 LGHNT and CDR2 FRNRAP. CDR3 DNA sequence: TGTGCTAGTGCGGTCGGGAGGGTAAACAATGAGCAGTTCTTC. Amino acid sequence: CASAVGRVNNEQFF.

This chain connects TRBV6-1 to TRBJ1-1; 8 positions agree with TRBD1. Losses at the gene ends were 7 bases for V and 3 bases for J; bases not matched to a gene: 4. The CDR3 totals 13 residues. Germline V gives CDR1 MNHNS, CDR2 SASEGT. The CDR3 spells CASNLDRDTEAFF. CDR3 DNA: TGTGCCAGCAACCTGGACAGGGACACTGAAGCTTTCTTT.

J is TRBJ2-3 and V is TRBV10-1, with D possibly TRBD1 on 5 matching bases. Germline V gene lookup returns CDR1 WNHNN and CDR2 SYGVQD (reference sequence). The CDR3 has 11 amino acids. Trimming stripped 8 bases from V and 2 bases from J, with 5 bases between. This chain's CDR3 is CASGATDTQYF. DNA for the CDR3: TGCGCCAGCGGGGCCACAGATACGCAGTATTTT.

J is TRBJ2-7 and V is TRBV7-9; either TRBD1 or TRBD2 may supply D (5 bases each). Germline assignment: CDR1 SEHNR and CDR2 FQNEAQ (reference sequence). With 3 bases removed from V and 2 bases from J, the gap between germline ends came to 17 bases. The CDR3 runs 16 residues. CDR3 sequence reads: CASSFDPGRGTYEQYF. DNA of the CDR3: TGTGCCAGCAGCTTTGACCCGGGACGGGGAACCTACGAGCAGTACTTC.

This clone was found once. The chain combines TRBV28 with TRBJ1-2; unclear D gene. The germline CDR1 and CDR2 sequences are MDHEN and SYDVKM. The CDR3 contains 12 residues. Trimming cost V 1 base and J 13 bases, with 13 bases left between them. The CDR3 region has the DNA TGTGCCAGCAGTTTATCCTTCAGGTCAGCCACCTTC. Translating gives CASSLSFRSATF.

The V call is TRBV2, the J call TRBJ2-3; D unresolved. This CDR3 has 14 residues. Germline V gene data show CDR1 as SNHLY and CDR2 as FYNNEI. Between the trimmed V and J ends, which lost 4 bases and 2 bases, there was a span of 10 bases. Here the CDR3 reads CASSGQAFTDTQYF. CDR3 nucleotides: TGTGCCAGCAGTGGCCAGGCATTCACAGATACGCAGTATTTT.

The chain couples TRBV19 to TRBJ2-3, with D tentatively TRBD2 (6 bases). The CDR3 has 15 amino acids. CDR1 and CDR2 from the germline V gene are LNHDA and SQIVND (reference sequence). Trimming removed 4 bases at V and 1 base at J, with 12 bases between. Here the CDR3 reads CASSRGDWGTDTQYF. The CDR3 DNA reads TGTGCCAGTAGTAGGGGGGATTGGGGCACAGATACGCAGTATTTT.

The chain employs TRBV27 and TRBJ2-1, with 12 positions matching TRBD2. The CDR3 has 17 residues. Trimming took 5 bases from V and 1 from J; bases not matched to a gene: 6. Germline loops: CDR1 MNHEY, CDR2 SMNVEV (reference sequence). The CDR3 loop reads CASSPRLAGASYNEQFF. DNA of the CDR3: TGTGCCAGCAGTCCCCGACTAGCGGGAGCTTCCTACAATGAGCAGTTCTTC.

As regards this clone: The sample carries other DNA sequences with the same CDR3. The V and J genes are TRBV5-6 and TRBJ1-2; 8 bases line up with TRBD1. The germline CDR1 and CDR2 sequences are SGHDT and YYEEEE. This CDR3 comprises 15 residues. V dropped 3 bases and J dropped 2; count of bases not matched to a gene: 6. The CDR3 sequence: CASSSTGGSNYGYTF. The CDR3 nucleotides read TGTGCCAGCAGCTCAACAGGGGGATCCAACTATGGCTACACCTTC.

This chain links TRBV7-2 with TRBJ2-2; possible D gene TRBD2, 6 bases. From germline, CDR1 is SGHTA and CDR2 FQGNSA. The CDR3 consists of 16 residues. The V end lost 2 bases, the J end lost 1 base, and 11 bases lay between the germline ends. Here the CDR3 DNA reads TGTGCCAGCAGCTTACTTGGGGGAGGGAACACCGGGGAGCTGTTTTTT. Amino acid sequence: CASSLLGGGNTGELFF.

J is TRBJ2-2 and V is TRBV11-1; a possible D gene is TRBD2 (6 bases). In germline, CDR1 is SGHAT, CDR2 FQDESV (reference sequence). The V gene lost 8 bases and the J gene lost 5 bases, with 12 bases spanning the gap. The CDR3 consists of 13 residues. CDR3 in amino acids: CASSLGGTGELFF. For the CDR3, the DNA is TGTGCCAGCTCGCTCGGGGGAACCGGGGAGCTGTTTTTT.

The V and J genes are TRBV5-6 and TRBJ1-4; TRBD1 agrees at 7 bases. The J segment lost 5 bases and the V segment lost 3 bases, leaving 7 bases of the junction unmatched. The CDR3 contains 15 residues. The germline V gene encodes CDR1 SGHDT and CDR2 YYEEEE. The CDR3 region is CASSSGQEGNEKLFF. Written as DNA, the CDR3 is TGTGCCAGCAGCTCCGGACAGGAGGGAAATGAAAAACTGTTTTTT. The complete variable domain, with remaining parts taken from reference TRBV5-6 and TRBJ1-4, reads DAGVTQSPTHLIKTRGQQVTLRCSPKSGHDTVSWYQQALGQGPQFIFQYYEEEERQRGNFPDRFSGHQFPNYSSELNVNALLLGDSALYLCASSSGQEGNEKLFFGSGTQLSVL.

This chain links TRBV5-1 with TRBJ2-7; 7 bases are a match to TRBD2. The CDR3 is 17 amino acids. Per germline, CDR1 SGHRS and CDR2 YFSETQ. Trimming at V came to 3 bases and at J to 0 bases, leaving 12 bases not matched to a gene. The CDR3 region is CASSYQTVAGASYEQYF. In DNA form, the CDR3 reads TGCGCCAGCAGCTATCAGACGGTCGCGGGAGCCTCCTACGAGCAGTACTTC. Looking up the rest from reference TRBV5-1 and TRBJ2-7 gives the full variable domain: KAGVTQTPRYLIKTRGQQVTLSCSPISGHRSVSWYQQTPGQGLQFLFEYFSETQRNKGNFPGRFSGRQFSNSRSEMNVSTLELGDSALYLCASSYQTVAGASYEQYFGPGTRLTVT.

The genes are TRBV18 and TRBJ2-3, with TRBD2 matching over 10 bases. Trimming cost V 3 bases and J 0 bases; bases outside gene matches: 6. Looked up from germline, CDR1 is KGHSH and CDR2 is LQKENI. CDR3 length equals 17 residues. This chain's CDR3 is CASSPRGLAASTDTQYF. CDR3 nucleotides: TGTGCCAGCTCACCCCGAGGACTAGCGGCTAGCACAGATACGCAGTATTTT. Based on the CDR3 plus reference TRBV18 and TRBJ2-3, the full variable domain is NAGVMQNPRHLVRRRGQEARLRCSPMKGHSHVYWYRQLPEEGLKFMVYLQKENIIDESGMPKERFSAEFPKEGPSILRIQQVVRGDSAAYFCASSPRGLAASTDTQYFGPGTRLTVL.

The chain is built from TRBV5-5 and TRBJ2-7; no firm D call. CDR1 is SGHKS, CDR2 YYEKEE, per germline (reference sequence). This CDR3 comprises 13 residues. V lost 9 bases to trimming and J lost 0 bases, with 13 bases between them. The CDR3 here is CATRQAASYEQYF. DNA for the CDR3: TGTGCCACGCGTCAGGCGGCCTCCTACGAGCAGTACTTC. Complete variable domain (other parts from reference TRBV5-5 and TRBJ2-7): DAGVTQSPTHLIKTRGQQVTLRCSPISGHKSVSWYQQVLGQGPQFIFQYYEKEERGRGNFPDRFSARQFPNYSSELNVNALLLGDSALYLCATRQAASYEQYFGPGTRLTVT.